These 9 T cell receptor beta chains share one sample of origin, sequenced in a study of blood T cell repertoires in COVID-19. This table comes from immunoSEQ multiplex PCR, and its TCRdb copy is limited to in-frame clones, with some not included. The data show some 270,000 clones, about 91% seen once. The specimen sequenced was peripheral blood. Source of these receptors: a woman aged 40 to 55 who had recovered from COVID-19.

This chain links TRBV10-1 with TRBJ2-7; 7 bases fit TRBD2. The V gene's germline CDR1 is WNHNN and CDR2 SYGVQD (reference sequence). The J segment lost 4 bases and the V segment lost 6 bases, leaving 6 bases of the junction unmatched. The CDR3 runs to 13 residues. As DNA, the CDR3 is TGCGCCAGCAGGGGCGGGAGTCCATACGAGCAGTACGTC. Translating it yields CASRGGSPYEQYV.

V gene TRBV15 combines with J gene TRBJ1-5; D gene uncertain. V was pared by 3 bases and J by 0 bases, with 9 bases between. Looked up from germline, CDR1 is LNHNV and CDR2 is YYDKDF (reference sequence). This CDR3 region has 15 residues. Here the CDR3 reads CATSSTGNSNQPQHF. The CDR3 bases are TGTGCCACCAGCAGCACCGGGAATAGCAATCAGCCCCAGCATTTT.

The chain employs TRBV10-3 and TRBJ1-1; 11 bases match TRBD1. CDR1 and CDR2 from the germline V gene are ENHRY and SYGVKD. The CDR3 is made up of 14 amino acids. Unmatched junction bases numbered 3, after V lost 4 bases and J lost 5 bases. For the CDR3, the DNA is TGTGCCATCAGTGGGACAGGGGGCCGGACTGAAGCTTTCTTT. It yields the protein CAISGTGGRTEAFF.

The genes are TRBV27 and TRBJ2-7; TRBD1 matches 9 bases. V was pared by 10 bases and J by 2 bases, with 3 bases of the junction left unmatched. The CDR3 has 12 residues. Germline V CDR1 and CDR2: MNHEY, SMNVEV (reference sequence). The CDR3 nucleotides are TGTGCCATCAGACAGGGGGCCTACGAGCAGTACTTC. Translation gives CAIRQGAYEQYF.

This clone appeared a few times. CDR3: CASTLGQGGGYTF. The CDR3 DNA reads as TGTGCCAGCACCCTAGGACAGGGTGGAGGCTACACCTTC. The chain carries TRBV3-1 (or the pseudogene TRBV3-2) and TRBJ1-2, with 8 nucleotides matching TRBD1. CDR1 and CDR2 from the germline V gene are LGHDT and YNNKEL (reference sequence). The CDR3 sequence is 13 residues long. V was clipped by 7 bases and J by 8 bases; unmatched bases: 9.

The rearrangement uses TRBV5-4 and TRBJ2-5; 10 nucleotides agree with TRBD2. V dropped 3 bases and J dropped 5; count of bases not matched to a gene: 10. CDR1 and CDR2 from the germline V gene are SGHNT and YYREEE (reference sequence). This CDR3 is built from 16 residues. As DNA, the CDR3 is TGTGCCAGCAGCTATCCCCTAGCGGGGGCGGGGGAGACCCAGTACTTC. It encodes CASSYPLAGAGETQYF.

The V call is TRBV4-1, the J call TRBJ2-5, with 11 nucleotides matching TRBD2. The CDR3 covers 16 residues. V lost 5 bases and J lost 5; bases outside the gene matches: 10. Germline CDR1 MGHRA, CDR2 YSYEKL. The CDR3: CASSNIAGGLRETQYF. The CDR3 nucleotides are TGCGCCAGCAGCAATATAGCGGGAGGGCTGAGGGAGACCCAGTACTTC.

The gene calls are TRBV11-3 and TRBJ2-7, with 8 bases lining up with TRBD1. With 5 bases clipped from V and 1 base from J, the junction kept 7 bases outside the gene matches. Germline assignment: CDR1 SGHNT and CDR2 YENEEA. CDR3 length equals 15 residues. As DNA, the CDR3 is TGTGCCAGCAGCAAGGGGACAGGCCTATCCTACGAGCAGTACGTC. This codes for CASSKGTGLSYEQYV.

CDR3 residues: CASSRKRNTEAFF. The CDR3, as DNA: TGTGCCAGCAGCCGGAAGCGGAACACTGAAGCTTTCTTT. The chain couples TRBV6-5 to TRBJ1-1; D gene unclear. Germline-derived CDR1 and CDR2 are MNHEY and SVGAGI. The CDR3 covers 13 residues. The V gene lost 6 bases and the J gene lost 1 base, with 9 bases spanning the gap.